The 28 T cell receptor beta chains reported below all come from one sample, sequenced in a study of vaccination and CD4 T cells after COVID-19. Sequenced with the Oncomine TCR Beta short-read assay was DNA taken from cultured CD4+ T cells. TCRdb reprocessed the PCR reads with MiXCR, giving one entry per CDR3 protein. The sample carries some 7,700 distinct CDR3 sequences, over 45% recorded once. Antigen specificity for these receptors is unknown. The sample's treatment: 10-day PBMC culture with coronavirus spike peptide pools or control peptides (ViraFEST assay). The sequenced sample was CD4+ T cells from blood, cultured in vitro. The source is a human donor who had recovered from COVID-19.

The chain recombines TRBV18 with TRBJ2-5, with 7 bases aligning to TRBD1. Looked up from germline, CDR1 is KGHSH and CDR2 is LQKENI. CDR3 size: 14 residues. After removal of 4 bases from V and 1 base from J, the junction contained 3 bases not matched to a gene. CDR3 amino acids: CASSQRTGQETQYF. The CDR3 DNA reads as TGTGCCAGCTCACAGCGGACAGGCCAAGAGACCCAGTACTTC.

This clonotype was seen a few times. The genes are TRBV5-4 and TRBJ2-3; no clear D. V was trimmed by 1 base and J by 7 bases, leaving 19 bases between them. CDR3 size: 16 residues. Germline CDR1 reads SGHNT; CDR2 reads YYREEE (reference sequence). CDR3 DNA sequence: TGTGCCAGCAGCTTGAAAGATGCGGCGAACCGGAATACGCAGTATTTT. This encodes CASSLKDAANRNTQYF.

CDR3 nucleotides: TGCGCCAGCAGCTCCCGGGGGGAGGATGGCTACACCTTC. It is translated as CASSSRGEDGYTF. This chain links TRBV5-1 with TRBJ1-2; the D gene is possibly TRBD1 (5 bases). The germline gives CDR1 SGHRS, CDR2 YFSETQ. CDR3 length equals 13 residues. Trimming shortened V by 3 bases and J by 6 bases, and 12 bases separated the two germline ends. Complete variable domain (other parts from reference TRBV5-1 and TRBJ1-2): KAGVTQTPRYLIKTRGQQVTLSCSPISGHRSVSWYQQTPGQGLQFLFEYFSETQRNKGNFPGRFSGRQFSNSRSEMNVSTLELGDSALYLCASSSRGEDGYTFGSGTRLTVV.

V gene TRBV28 combines with J gene TRBJ1-2; 7 bases map to TRBD1. J gave up 6 bases and V 5 bases, and 9 bases lay outside the gene matches. The CDR3 is 14 amino acids. In germline, CDR1 is MDHEN, CDR2 SYDVKM. The CDR3 DNA is TGTGCCAGCAGTCCCCGGACAGGATGGCATGGCTACACCTTC. Protein product: CASSPRTGWHGYTF.

This clonotype occurred a few times. The chain recombines TRBV12-3 or TRBV12-4 with TRBJ2-2; TRBD2 is a possible D gene (6 bases). The CDR3 is 13 amino acids. The ends were cut back, 6 bases at V and 7 bases at J, with 12 bases in the middle. CDR3 in DNA: TGTGCCAGCAGCTTCCAGGGAGGCGGGGAGCTGTTTTTT. This codes for CASSFQGGGELFF.

V and J are TRBV20-1 and TRBJ1-2, with a possible D match to TRBD1 (5 bases). Germline CDR1 DFQATT, CDR2 SNEGSKA (reference sequence). This CDR3 has 14 amino acids. V dropped 7 bases and J dropped 4 bases, with 19 bases sitting between them. The CDR3 region is CSVPARGDPYGYTF. Written as DNA, the CDR3 is TGCAGTGTCCCGGCCCGAGGGGATCCCTATGGCTACACCTTC.

The rearrangement joins TRBV28 to TRBJ1-3; 8 bases are shared with TRBD1. Germline values: CDR1 MDHEN, CDR2 SYDVKM. V gave up 6 bases and J gave up 4 bases; unmatched junction bases: 11. The CDR3 has 16 amino acids. The DNA of the CDR3 is TGTGCCAGCAGCCAACCTACAGGGGGGACAGGAAACACCATATATTTT. It yields the protein CASSQPTGGTGNTIYF.

This clonotype turned up a few times. The genes are TRBV21-1 and TRBJ2-4; the D call of TRBD1 is as the table states it, not checked on the DNA. TRBV21-1 is described as a pseudogene. This CDR3 contains 16 residues. CDR3 nucleotide sequence: TGTGCCAGCAGCAACAAAGCCCCATTCGCCAAAAACATTCAGTACTTC. Amino acids: CASSNKAPFAKNIQYF.

In its sample, this clonotype was seen once. A read error may account for a junction end that differs from germline. The chain is built from TRBV30 and TRBJ1-6; 8 bases are shared with TRBD1. Germline V gives CDR1 GTSNPN, CDR2 SVGIG (reference sequence). There are 13 residues in the CDR3. CDR3 in amino acids: CAWSRQGISPLRF. The CDR3 DNA is TGTGCCTGGAGTCGACAGGGGATTTCACCCCTCCGCTTT.

The rearrangement joins TRBV2 to TRBJ2-7; no firm D call. The CDR3 totals 14 residues. V lost 2 bases, J lost 2 bases, and 10 bases lay in between. Germline loops: CDR1 SNHLY, CDR2 FYNNEI. The CDR3 is CASSEYLQAYEQYF. DNA of the CDR3: TGTGCCAGCAGTGAATATTTACAAGCCTACGAGCAGTACTTC.

The gene calls are TRBV20-1 and TRBJ2-3; 9 positions agree with TRBD2. Trimming took 3 bases from V and 0 from J; bases not matched to a gene: 10. The CDR3 is 17 amino acids. The germline V gene has CDR1 DFQATT and CDR2 SNEGSKA (reference sequence). CDR3 amino acids: CSASLAGVLPSTDTQYF. The CDR3 region has the DNA TGCAGTGCTAGTTTAGCGGGAGTGTTACCTAGCACAGATACGCAGTATTTT.

The V call is TRBV30, the J call TRBJ1-6; TRBD1 matches 8 bases. The germline V gene has CDR1 GTSNPN and CDR2 SVGIG (reference sequence). The CDR3 runs 14 residues. DNA of the CDR3: TGTGCTTCCACAGGGGGCTCCTATAATTCACCCCTCCACTTT. Translation: CASTGGSYNSPLHF. The complete variable domain, with remaining parts taken from reference TRBV30 and TRBJ1-6, reads SQTIHQWPATLVQPVGSPLSLECTVEGTSNPNLYWYRQAAGRGLQLLFYSVGIGQISSEVPQNLSASRPQDRQFILSSKKLLLSDSGFYLCASTGGSYNSPLHFGNGTRLTVT.

This clonotype was seen a handful of times. This chain joins TRBV20-1 and TRBJ2-5; 13 nucleotides line up with TRBD2. The CDR3 contains 14 residues. Per the germline V gene, CDR1 is DFQATT and CDR2 is SNEGSKA (reference sequence). With V trimmed by 5 bases and J by 5 bases, 5 bases remained unmatched. The CDR3 sequence: CSAGTSGRGETQYF. Written as DNA, the CDR3 is TGCAGTGCTGGAACTAGCGGGAGGGGTGAGACCCAGTACTTC.

This rearrangement joins TRBV12-3 or TRBV12-4 to TRBJ1-6; TRBD1 agrees at 7 bases. The trim removed 7 bases at V and 10 bases at J, leaving 7 bases unmatched. This CDR3 is built from 13 residues. The CDR3 sequence: CASTIQGNSPLHF. The CDR3, as DNA: TGTGCCAGCACCATACAGGGGAACTCACCCCTCCACTTT.

This clonotype turned up a few times. The chain recombines TRBV7-9 with TRBJ1-5, with D hard to call. The CDR3 has 14 amino acids. The germline CDR1 and CDR2 sequences are SEHNR and FQNEAQ (reference sequence). V was pared by 4 bases and J by 1 base, with 8 bases between. The CDR3 region has the DNA TGTGCCAGCAGCTCGACACTAAGCAATCAGCCCCAGCATTTT. Amino acid sequence: CASSSTLSNQPQHF.

The rearrangement uses TRBV12-3 or TRBV12-4 and TRBJ1-2, with no clear D. CDR3 length: 13 amino acids. The ends were cut back, 4 bases at V and 4 bases at J, with 10 bases in the middle. The CDR3 bases are TGTGCCAGCAGTTGGACGCAGTCCTATGGCTACACCTTC. Its translation is CASSWTQSYGYTF.

The V gene is TRBV20-1, the J gene TRBJ1-3; D remains unclear. Trimming removed 6 bases at V and 4 bases at J, with 13 bases between. This CDR3 contains 13 residues. Germline values: CDR1 DFQATT, CDR2 SNEGSKA (reference sequence). CDR3 sequence reads: CSARRAEGNTIYF. The CDR3 DNA sequence: TGCAGTGCCAGACGGGCGGAGGGAAACACCATATATTTT.

V and J are TRBV6-2 or TRBV6-3 and TRBJ2-1, with TRBD2 identical over 12 bases. Germline assignment: CDR1 MNHEY and CDR2 SVGEGT. This CDR3 is built from 13 residues. V trimming: 5 bases; J trimming: 15 bases; junction bases outside the gene matches: 8. The CDR3 here is CASSPAGLAGPFF. CDR3 DNA: TGTGCCAGCAGTCCAGCGGGACTAGCGGGTCCGTTCTTC.

The gene calls are TRBV4-2 and TRBJ1-4, with D unclear. V lost 0 bases and J lost 5, with 7 bases in between. The CDR3 totals 14 residues. Germline CDR1 LGHNA, CDR2 YNFKEQ. CDR3 DNA: TGTGCCAGCAGCCAAGATCCCAGGAATGAAAAACTGTTTTTT. It codes for CASSQDPRNEKLFF.

The chain joins TRBV2 to TRBJ1-1; D not certain. Germline lookup yields CDR1 SNHLY and CDR2 FYNNEI. The CDR3 covers 12 residues. With 6 bases removed from V and 4 bases from J, the gap between germline ends came to 9 bases. CDR3 protein: CASRQTSTEAFF. The DNA for the CDR3 is TGTGCCAGCAGACAGACAAGCACTGAAGCTTTCTTT.

The chain recombines TRBV28 with TRBJ1-2; 12 bases fit TRBD1. The V and J ends lost 4 bases and 8 bases, in that order; junction bases with no gene match: 5. Germline loops: CDR1 MDHEN, CDR2 SYDVKM. The CDR3 loop spans 14 amino acids. The DNA of the CDR3 is TGTGCCAGCAGTTCCGGGACAGGGGGCCGGGGCTACACCTTC. Its translation: CASSSGTGGRGYTF.

This clonotype has just a few counts. V usage is TRBV20-1 and J usage is TRBJ2-5, with 11 bases aligning to TRBD1. The CDR3 loop spans 12 amino acids. Germline CDR1 DFQATT, CDR2 SNEGSKA (reference sequence). The V gene end was trimmed by 6 bases and the J gene end by 5 bases; junction bases not matched to a gene: 2. DNA of the CDR3: TGCAGTGCGGACAGGGGGCGGGAGACCCAGTACTTC. Encoded protein: CSADRGRETQYF.

In this sample, this clonotype turned up a few times. The J gene is TRBJ1-2, the V gene TRBV19; TRBD1 is a possible D gene (5 bases). Trimming cost V 4 bases and J 3 bases, with 15 bases left between them. The length of the CDR3 is 15 residues. The germline CDR1 and CDR2 sequences are LNHDA and SQIVND (reference sequence). The CDR3 bases are TGTGCCAGTAGTAAACAGGCCGATGGGGACTATGGCTACACCTTC. This codes for CASSKQADGDYGYTF. Drawing the rest from reference TRBV19 and TRBJ1-2, the complete variable domain is DGGITQSPKYLFRKEGQNVTLSCEQNLNHDAMYWYRQDPGQGLRLIYYSQIVNDFQKGDIAEGYSVSREKKESFPLTVTSAQKNPTAFYLCASSKQADGDYGYTFGSGTRLTVV.

This clonotype was found once. The chain links TRBV9 to TRBJ1-2; D might be TRBD1 (5 bases). Trimming took off 3 bases at V and 3 bases at J, with 15 bases between the two ends. The CDR3 sequence is 15 residues long. Per the germline V gene, CDR1 is SGDLS and CDR2 is YYNGEE. CDR3 amino acids: CASSGSMGRDYGYTF. The CDR3 DNA sequence: TGTGCCAGCAGCGGTAGCATGGGGCGAGACTATGGCTACACCTTC.

This clonotype was observed a few times. This chain joins TRBV2 and TRBJ2-7; 11 bases are a match to TRBD2. CDR3 size: 16 residues. Germline CDR1 and CDR2: SNHLY and FYNNEI. Trimming took 0 bases from V and 4 from J; bases not matched to a gene: 5. The CDR3 protein is CASSEALTSGSYEQYF. The CDR3 nucleotides are TGTGCCAGCAGTGAAGCGCTTACTAGCGGGAGTTACGAGCAGTACTTC. The entire variable domain, with the rest obtained from reference TRBV2 and TRBJ2-7, is as follows: EPEVTQTPSHQVTQMGQEVILRCVPISNHLYFYWYRQILGQKVEFLVSFYNNEISEKSEIFDDQFSVERPDGSNFTLKIRSTKLEDSAMYFCASSEALTSGSYEQYFGPGTRLTVT.

The gene calls are TRBV19 and TRBJ2-3; perhaps TRBD2 as D (6 bases). The germline gives CDR1 LNHDA, CDR2 SQIVND (reference sequence). The CDR3 covers 15 residues. Trimming took 6 bases from V and 2 from J, leaving 15 bases between them. In nucleotides, the CDR3 is TGTGCCAGTAGGTCTTCGGGGGATCCCACAGATACGCAGTATTTT. This codes for CASRSSGDPTDTQYF.

This clonotype showed up just a few times. At one end the junction does not follow the germline gene, possibly because of a read error. Here the CDR3 reads CASNLSGGGEETQYF. CDR3 nucleotide sequence: TGTGCCAGCAATTTAAGCGGGGGCGGAGAAGAGACCCAGTACTTC. The V gene is TRBV12-3 or TRBV12-4, the J gene TRBJ2-5; the match to TRBD2 covers 8 bases. The CDR3 extends over 15 amino acids.

This clonotype was detected a few times. The V and J genes are TRBV19 and TRBJ1-1; a weak D match, TRBD1 (5 bases). V lost 8 bases and J 3 bases, leaving 19 bases between the germline ends. Germline CDR1 reads LNHDA; CDR2 reads SQIVND (reference sequence). The CDR3 has 15 amino acids. The CDR3 DNA reads TGTGCCAGTGCAGGCCGGGAGGGGAGATACACTGAAGCTTTCTTT. Amino acids: CASAGREGRYTEAFF.